This T cell receptor beta chain was captured in a study of T-cell memory formation after mild COVID-19. TCRdb analysed the 5' RACE reads with MiXCR anew, one entry per CDR3 protein. The sample lists 35,000 to 50,000 distinct CDR3 sequences; less than 9.5% were seen once. This clonotype was observed many times. Its target is not known. Study-level findings and limits: Memory sampled before infection contained some responding clones, suggesting cross-reactive memory joined. Day 15 to 85 contractors were CD4/CD8 balanced; later expanders leaned CD4+. Those CD4+ clones that contracted were mainly in CM and EM (CD8+ ones in EMRA).

Sample: PBMCs or a T cell subset sorted from them (not recorded which). This clonotype originated in an adult woman who had mild COVID-19 (a few samples of this study predate the infection). Cell type and time point are not known.

The CDR3, as DNA: TGCAGTGCTGTTAGCGGGGGGGCCGGCAATGAGCAGTTCTTC. Amino acid sequence: CSAVSGGAGNEQFF. The chain links TRBV20-1 to TRBJ2-1, with 11 bases that match TRBD2. The CDR3 loop spans 14 amino acids. Germline V gene lookup returns CDR1 DFQATT and CDR2 SNEGSKA (reference sequence). Trimming at V came to 5 bases and at J to 6 bases, leaving 6 bases not matched to a gene.